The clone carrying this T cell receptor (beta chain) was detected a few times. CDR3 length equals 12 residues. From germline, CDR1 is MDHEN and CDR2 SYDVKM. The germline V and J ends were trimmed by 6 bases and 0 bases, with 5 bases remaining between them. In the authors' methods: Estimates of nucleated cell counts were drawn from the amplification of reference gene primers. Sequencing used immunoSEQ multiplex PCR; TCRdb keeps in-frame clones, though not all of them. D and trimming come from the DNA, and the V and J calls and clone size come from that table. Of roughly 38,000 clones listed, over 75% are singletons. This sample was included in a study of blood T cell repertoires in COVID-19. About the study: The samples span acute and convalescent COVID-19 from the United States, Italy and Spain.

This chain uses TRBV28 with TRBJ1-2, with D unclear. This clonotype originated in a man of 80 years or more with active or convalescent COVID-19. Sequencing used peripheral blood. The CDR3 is CASRAANYGYTF. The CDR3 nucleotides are TGTGCCAGCAGGGCGGCTAACTATGGCTACACCTTC.